This T cell receptor (beta chain) was observed in a study of blood T cell repertoires in COVID-19. Study-level information: Italy, Spain and the United States were the sources of the convalescent and acute COVID-19 samples. Nucleic acid was either cDNA or gDNA, and it came from T cells, B-cell-depleted T cells, or PBMCs.

Methods used by the authors: Estimated nucleated cell counts came from reference gene primer amplification. Clones were sequenced by immunoSEQ multiplex PCR, and TCRdb holds only the in-frame ones, with some missing. That table supplies the V and J calls and clone size; D and trimming were determined from the DNA. The sample lists about 140,000 clones; 84% were seen once. The source is a human donor in a cohort sampled during active COVID-19. Sequenced: peripheral blood.

The CDR3 spells CASSRTGAIGTEAFF. The CDR3 nucleotides are TGTGCCAGCAGCAGAACAGGGGCGATCGGCACTGAAGCTTTCTTT. The genes are TRBV5-8 and TRBJ1-1; 7 bases map to TRBD1. The V and J ends lost 4 bases and 4 bases, in that order; junction bases with no gene match: 10. The length of the CDR3 is 15 residues. From germline, CDR1 is SGHTS and CDR2 YDEGEE.